These 16 T cell receptor beta chains share one sample of origin, sequenced in a study of Ad26.COV2.S vaccination and SARS-CoV-2 variants. TCRdb's table, derived via immunoSEQ multiplex PCR, lists solely in-frame clones and lacks some. Here the sample spans about 400,000 clones, approximately 89% being singletons. Treatment here: about 20 received Ad26.COV2.S at low or high dose, single or two shots; about 5 received placebo; per-sample allocation not given. At day 63 after the first vaccine or placebo injection, samples were drawn. Sequencing used peripheral blood, obtained in a trial of Ad26.COV2.S vaccine versus placebo. The source is a person between 18 and 65 years old who received the Ad26.COV2.S COVID-19 vaccine or a placebo.

The chain uses TRBV28 and TRBJ2-1; 12 bases align to TRBD2. J was trimmed by 4 bases and V by 2 bases; bases with no gene match: 3. This CDR3 contains 16 residues. The germline CDR1 and CDR2 sequences are MDHEN and SYDVKM. The CDR3 coding sequence is TGTGCCAGCAGTTTAACGGGACTAGCGGGTTACAATGAGCAGTTCTTC. The encoded protein is CASSLTGLAGYNEQFF. The full variable domain, rest sourced from reference TRBV28 and TRBJ2-1, is DVKVTQSSRYLVKRTGEKVFLECVQDMDHENMFWYRQDPGLGLRLIYFSYDVKMKEKGDIPEGYSVSREKKERFSLILESASTNQTSMYLCASSLTGLAGYNEQFFGPGTRLTVL.

This clone was seen once. The rearrangement joins TRBV28 to TRBJ1-3; 9 nucleotides agree with TRBD1. Trimming removed 3 bases from V and 1 base from J; junction bases left unmatched: 4. Germline values: CDR1 MDHEN, CDR2 SYDVKM. The CDR3 has 16 amino acids. The DNA for the CDR3 is TGTGCCAGCAGTTTTCAGGGACAGGGTTCTGGAAACACCATATATTTT. This encodes CASSFQGQGSGNTIYF.

The chain couples TRBV6-1 to TRBJ1-4, with TRBD1 identical over 7 bases. The J segment lost 8 bases and the V segment lost 2 bases, leaving 5 bases of the junction unmatched. The CDR3 contains 14 residues. In germline, CDR1 is MNHNS, CDR2 SASEGT. CDR3 sequence: CASSERGGGEKLFF. In DNA, the CDR3 is TGTGCCAGCAGTGAACGAGGGGGCGGAGAAAAACTGTTTTTT.

This rearrangement joins TRBV28 to TRBJ2-6, with D unclear. The CDR3 loop spans 14 amino acids. Germline V CDR1 and CDR2: MDHEN, SYDVKM. V was shortened by 5 bases and J by 2 bases, with 7 bases between the two germline ends. CDR3 nucleotide sequence: TGTGCCAGCAGTATAGAACCTGGGGCCAACGTCCTGACTTTC. This codes for CASSIEPGANVLTF. Full variable domain (missing parts from reference TRBV28 and TRBJ2-6): DVKVTQSSRYLVKRTGEKVFLECVQDMDHENMFWYRQDPGLGLRLIYFSYDVKMKEKGDIPEGYSVSREKKERFSLILESASTNQTSMYLCASSIEPGANVLTFGAGSRLTVL.

The V gene is TRBV11-2, the J gene TRBJ1-2; D may be TRBD1 (6 bases). The CDR3 spans 15 residues. Trimming shortened V by 2 bases and J by 7 bases, and 17 bases separated the two germline ends. The germline gives CDR1 SGHAT, CDR2 FQNNGV. The CDR3 loop is CASSLTITGGGGYTF. In nucleotides, the CDR3 is TGTGCCAGCAGCTTAACAATTACGGGAGGGGGTGGCTACACCTTC.

The chain combines TRBV20-1 with TRBJ2-5; TRBD1 matches 7 bases. The germline V gene has CDR1 DFQATT and CDR2 SNEGSKA (reference sequence). J lost 4 bases, V lost 3 bases, and 8 bases had no gene match. This CDR3 has 14 residues. The CDR3 sequence is CSASFRGRLETQYF. The CDR3 nucleotides read TGCAGTGCTAGTTTTAGGGGGCGACTAGAGACCCAGTACTTC.

The chain is built from TRBV2 and TRBJ1-4, with a tentative D call TRBD1 (6 bases). V was pared by 6 bases and J by 5 bases, with 13 bases between. The germline V gene encodes CDR1 SNHLY and CDR2 FYNNEI. The CDR3 runs 14 residues. CDR3 coding DNA: TGTGCCAGCAGGGGGGGACATTCGAATGAAAAACTGTTTTTT. The encoded protein is CASRGGHSNEKLFF.

The gene calls are TRBV14 and TRBJ2-3; D is possibly TRBD2 (5 bases). Trimming removed 0 bases at V and 1 base at J, with 11 bases between. The CDR3 is 16 amino acids. Germline loops: CDR1 SGHDN, CDR2 FVKESK. The CDR3 bases are TGTGCCAGCAGCCAAGACAGGAGGATGGGCACAGATACGCAGTATTTT. As protein: CASSQDRRMGTDTQYF.

The V gene is TRBV3-1 (or the pseudogene TRBV3-2), the J gene TRBJ1-1; 8 nucleotides align to TRBD1. Germline lookup yields CDR1 LGHDT and CDR2 YNNKEL (reference sequence). The junction had 9 bases not matched to a gene; V was cut back by 3 bases and J by 0 bases. This CDR3 has 17 amino acids. In DNA, the CDR3 is TGTGCCAGCAGCCAGGTTAGCAGGGGGCCCATGAACACTGAAGCTTTCTTT. Translating it yields CASSQVSRGPMNTEAFF.

In this sample, this clone turned up once. This chain connects TRBV7-6 to TRBJ2-1; tentatively, D is TRBD2 (5 bases). Trimming pared 3 bases from V and 4 bases from J, leaving 10 bases between. Germline lookup yields CDR1 SGHVS and CDR2 FNYEAQ. The CDR3 spans 14 residues. The CDR3 protein is CASSFSAGYNEQFF. For the CDR3, the DNA is TGTGCCAGCAGCTTTAGCGCGGGTTACAATGAGCAGTTCTTC.

V usage is TRBV10-3 and J usage is TRBJ2-4; 12 bases are a match to TRBD2. The CDR3 is made up of 16 amino acids. Per the germline V gene, CDR1 is ENHRY and CDR2 is SYGVKD. Unmatched junction bases numbered 8, after V lost 2 bases and J lost 9 bases. The CDR3, as DNA: TGTGCCATCAGTGAGCGGACTAGCGGGGAGGAGGGCATTCAGTACTTC. Translation: CAISERTSGEEGIQYF.

The chain uses TRBV2 and TRBJ2-7, with 11 positions matching TRBD1. The length of the CDR3 is 14 residues. Germline V gene data show CDR1 as SNHLY and CDR2 as FYNNEI. The V segment lost 6 bases and the J segment 2 bases; nucleotides outside the gene matches: 3. The CDR3 DNA reads TGTGCCAGCAGGGGGGGACAGGGGGCCTACGAGCAGTACTTC. Encoded protein: CASRGGQGAYEQYF.

The V gene is TRBV5-1, the J gene TRBJ2-3; 9 nucleotides match TRBD2. The germline V gene encodes CDR1 SGHRS and CDR2 YFSETQ. V shed 4 bases, J shed 4 bases, and the junction held 4 bases outside the gene matches. The CDR3 is 14 residues long. CDR3 in amino acids: CASSLSGSSDTQYF. CDR3 coding DNA: TGCGCCAGCAGCCTTAGCGGGAGTTCAGATACGCAGTATTTT.

The chain couples TRBV11-2 to TRBJ2-2; TRBD1 or TRBD2 may be the D gene (5 bases each). Germline loops: CDR1 SGHAT, CDR2 FQNNGV. CDR3 length: 16 residues. Trimming pared 0 bases from V and 5 bases from J, leaving 13 bases between. The DNA for the CDR3 is TGTGCCAGCAGCTTAGAGGGACCGATGGGGACCGGGGAGCTGTTTTTT. This sequence encodes CASSLEGPMGTGELFF.

The V and J genes are TRBV4-3 and TRBJ2-7, with TRBD1 matching 10 bases. Germline-derived CDR1 and CDR2 are LGHNA and YSLEER. The J segment lost 2 bases and the V segment lost 5 bases, leaving 9 bases of the junction unmatched. This CDR3 region has 16 residues. CDR3 nucleotides: TGCGCCAGCAGCTACTCCGGGACAGGGGAGACCTACGAGCAGTACTTC. Translated: CASSYSGTGETYEQYF.

This sequence joins TRBV28 and TRBJ1-5; TRBD1 aligns across 8 bases. Germline V CDR1 and CDR2: MDHEN, SYDVKM. The length of the CDR3 is 16 residues. J lost 2 bases, V lost 5 bases, and 8 bases had no gene match. This chain's CDR3 is CASSPWTGLGNQPQHF. The CDR3 DNA follows: TGTGCCAGCAGTCCCTGGACAGGGCTTGGCAATCAGCCCCAGCATTTT.